These 26 T cell receptor beta chains share one sample of origin, sequenced in a study of blood T cell repertoires in COVID-19. Produced via immunoSEQ multiplex PCR; TCRdb's table is partial and in-frame only. The sample lists roughly 150,000 clones; about 77% were seen once. Sequenced sample: peripheral blood. The receptors shown here come from a man between 60 and 70 years old with acute or convalescent COVID-19.

This rearrangement joins TRBV27 to TRBJ2-2; tentative D call: TRBD2 (5 bases). CDR3 length: 17 residues. CDR1 and CDR2 from the germline V gene are MNHEY and SMNVEV (reference sequence). V gave up 6 bases and J gave up 0 bases, with 17 bases separating them. CDR3 in amino acids: CASSPKPGFSNTGELFF. The CDR3 bases are TGTGCCAGCAGCCCAAAACCGGGATTCTCGAACACCGGGGAGCTGTTTTTT.

The chain links TRBV28 to TRBJ2-5, with 8 bases aligning to TRBD1. The CDR3 extends over 14 amino acids. J lost 4 bases, V lost 6 bases, and 7 bases had no gene match. CDR1 is MDHEN, CDR2 SYDVKM, per germline. The CDR3 protein is CASSLGQGRETQYF. Written as DNA, the CDR3 is TGTGCCAGCAGCCTCGGACAGGGTAGAGAGACCCAGTACTTC.

The chain is built from TRBV7-2 and TRBJ2-1; 7 nucleotides match TRBD2. The CDR3 is 15 amino acids. The germline V gene encodes CDR1 SGHTA and CDR2 FQGNSA. With V trimmed by 5 bases and J by 1 base, 5 bases remained unmatched. Here the CDR3 reads CASSLTSASYNEQFF. The CDR3 DNA sequence: TGTGCCAGCAGCCTAACTAGCGCTTCCTACAATGAGCAGTTCTTC.

V usage is TRBV5-5 and J usage is TRBJ2-3; D unclear. V was shortened by 5 bases and J by 4 bases, with 11 bases between the two germline ends. This CDR3 is 13 amino acids long. Germline V gene lookup returns CDR1 SGHKS and CDR2 YYEKEE (reference sequence). CDR3 nucleotides: TGTGCCAGCAGTTGGCAGAACCCAGATACGCAGTATTTT. Translating gives CASSWQNPDTQYF.

The chain has TRBV7-9 and TRBJ1-3; D is ambiguous. The CDR3 sequence is 15 residues long. Trimming took off 10 bases at V and 0 bases at J, with 16 bases between the two ends. The germline V gene has CDR1 SEHNR and CDR2 FQNEAQ (reference sequence). CDR3 in DNA: TGTGCCACAACGGTCGGGGAGAGCTCTGGAAACACCATATATTTT. This gives the protein CATTVGESSGNTIYF.

This chain uses TRBV30 with TRBJ1-4; possible D gene TRBD1, 6 bases. Germline V CDR1 and CDR2: GTSNPN, SVGIG (reference sequence). V lost 0 bases, J lost 1 base, and 9 bases lay in between. The CDR3 totals 15 residues. Here the CDR3 reads CAWSVPQGTNEKLFF. CDR3 nucleotide sequence: TGTGCCTGGAGTGTACCACAGGGAACTAATGAAAAACTGTTTTTT.

The chain carries TRBV18 and TRBJ2-5; D gene uncertain. The V gene's germline CDR1 is KGHSH and CDR2 LQKENI. The CDR3 has 13 amino acids. Trimming left V 3 bases short and J 5 bases short, with 10 bases between. The CDR3: CASSPDPGETQYF. CDR3 DNA sequence: TGTGCCAGCTCACCCGATCCCGGGGAGACCCAGTACTTC.

The gene calls are TRBV5-4 and TRBJ1-1; D unclear. The germline V and J ends were trimmed by 2 bases and 2 bases, with 7 bases remaining between them. The V gene's germline CDR1 is SGHNT and CDR2 YYREEE (reference sequence). CDR3 length: 13 amino acids. The CDR3 reads CASSFTRNTEAFF. Written as DNA, the CDR3 is TGTGCCAGCAGCTTCACGAGAAACACTGAAGCTTTCTTT.

The chain uses TRBV6-5 and TRBJ2-2; a weak D match, TRBD2 (5 bases). This CDR3 contains 13 residues. V lost 5 bases and J 6 bases, leaving 10 bases between the germline ends. Per germline, CDR1 MNHEY and CDR2 SVGAGI. CDR3 in DNA: TGTGCCAGCAGTCCTAGCAACGCCGGGGAGCTGTTTTTT. Its translation is CASSPSNAGELFF.

V is TRBV7-8 and J is TRBJ2-1; 10 nucleotides align to TRBD2. Losses at the gene ends were 0 bases for V and 7 bases for J; bases not matched to a gene: 15. This CDR3 has 19 amino acids. The germline V gene has CDR1 SGHVS and CDR2 FQNEAQ. CDR3 bases: TGTGCCAGCAGCTTAGCGTTAGGGCTAGCGGGAGCCGCTGGTAATGAGCAGTTCTTC. This encodes CASSLALGLAGAAGNEQFF. Using reference TRBV7-8 and TRBJ2-1 for the parts outside the CDR3, the full variable domain is GAGVSQSPRYKVAKRGQDVALRCDPISGHVSLFWYQQALGQGPEFLTYFQNEAQLDKSGLPSDRFFAERPEGSVSTLKIQRTQQEDSAVYLCASSLALGLAGAAGNEQFFGPGTRLTVL.

To note about this clone: The conserved phenylalanine or tryptophan normally closing the CDR3 is absent here, so this likely arose from a read error. The chain employs TRBV30 and TRBJ1-2; 8 bases are a match to TRBD1. V dropped 3 bases and J dropped 3; count of bases not matched to a gene: 3. The CDR3 extends over 13 amino acids. CDR1 is GTSNPN and CDR2 is SVGIG in the germline V gene (reference sequence). For the CDR3, the DNA is TGTGCCTGGAGCCCGGACAGGGACTATGGCTACACCCTC. This gives the protein CAWSPDRDYGYTL.

This chain uses TRBV19 with TRBJ2-6; maybe TRBD2 (6 bases). CDR1 and CDR2 (germline): LNHDA, SQIVND (reference sequence). The CDR3 covers 16 residues. V dropped 0 bases and J dropped 1 base, with 7 bases sitting between them. Here the CDR3 DNA reads TGTGCCAGTAGTATAGAGGGGGGATCTGGGGCCAACGTCCTGACTTTC. It specifies CASSIEGGSGANVLTF. The whole variable domain, remainder taken from reference TRBV19 and TRBJ2-6, is DGGITQSPKYLFRKEGQNVTLSCEQNLNHDAMYWYRQDPGQGLRLIYYSQIVNDFQKGDIAEGYSVSREKKESFPLTVTSAQKNPTAFYLCASSIEGGSGANVLTFGAGSRLTVL.

This sequence joins TRBV19 and TRBJ2-1, with TRBD1 matching 10 bases. The CDR3 length is 17 residues. V was pared by 4 bases and J by 0 bases, with 6 bases of the junction left unmatched. Per the germline V gene, CDR1 is LNHDA and CDR2 is SQIVND (reference sequence). The CDR3 DNA is TGTGCCAGTAGTAAGGGACAGGGGTCCCTCTCCTACAATGAGCAGTTCTTC. It yields the protein CASSKGQGSLSYNEQFF.

J is TRBJ2-1 and V is TRBV27; D is perhaps TRBD2 (5 bases). The CDR3 extends over 14 amino acids. V lost 0 bases, J lost 8 bases, and 11 bases lay in between. Germline V gene data show CDR1 as MNHEY and CDR2 as SMNVEV (reference sequence). The CDR3 coding sequence is TGTGCCAGCAGTTTATCACGGGCTAGCTATGAGCAGTTCTTC. As protein: CASSLSRASYEQFF.

CDR3 in DNA: TGCGCCAGCAGCTTGGTACAGAACACCGGGGAGCTGTTTTTT. It translates to CASSLVQNTGELFF. This chain joins TRBV5-1 and TRBJ2-2; D is uncertain. CDR1 SGHRS and CDR2 YFSETQ come from the germline V gene. Trimming shortened V by 0 bases and J by 1 base, and 4 bases separated the two germline ends. This CDR3 region has 14 residues.

The chain couples TRBV5-4 to TRBJ1-5; D remains unclear. CDR1 and CDR2 (germline): SGHNT, YYREEE (reference sequence). Trimming stripped 3 bases from V and 3 bases from J, with 10 bases between. The CDR3 covers 14 residues. CDR3 sequence reads: CASSSYTNNQPQHF. The CDR3 coding sequence is TGTGCCAGCAGCTCGTACACCAACAATCAGCCCCAGCATTTT.

V usage is TRBV28 and J usage is TRBJ1-2, with 9 bases identical to TRBD1. The CDR3 has 16 residues. V shed 5 bases, J shed 3 bases, and the junction held 10 bases outside the gene matches. Germline V gene data show CDR1 as MDHEN and CDR2 as SYDVKM. The chain's CDR3 is CASSPADRGRDYGYTF. Written as DNA, the CDR3 is TGTGCCAGCAGTCCCGCGGACAGGGGACGGGACTATGGCTACACCTTC.

This clone was counted once. The chain couples TRBV5-1 to TRBJ2-3; 7 nucleotides agree with TRBD2. Germline CDR1 is SGHRS and CDR2 is YFSETQ. CDR3 length equals 13 residues. Trimming took 7 bases from V and 5 from J; bases not matched to a gene: 7. CDR3 coding DNA: TGCGCCAGCGATGGGGGGGTTGGAGATACGCAGTATTTT. Protein: CASDGGVGDTQYF.

The chain has TRBV6-5 and TRBJ2-7, with D perhaps matching TRBD2 (6 bases). Germline CDR1 is MNHEY and CDR2 is SVGAGI. The CDR3 is 13 amino acids. Trimming took off 6 bases at V and 3 bases at J, with 12 bases between the two ends. CDR3 protein: CASSLGSYYEQYF. For the CDR3, the DNA is TGTGCCAGCAGCCTCGGGAGCTACTACGAGCAGTACTTC.

This clone was recorded a few times. CDR3 coding DNA: TGTGCCAGCAGTAAAGTAGCGGACAGGAGCAATCAGCCCCAGCATTTT. The encoded protein is CASSKVADRSNQPQHF. The chain joins TRBV6-6 to TRBJ1-5, with 7 bases that match TRBD1. Germline CDR1 is MNHNY and CDR2 is SVGAGI (reference sequence). The CDR3 consists of 16 residues. Trimming took 5 bases from V and 1 from J; bases not matched to a gene: 8.

The chain employs TRBV10-1 and TRBJ2-5; 7 bases are a match to TRBD2. Germline trimming cut 4 bases from V and 7 bases from J; bases unmatched to any gene: 12. The germline gives CDR1 WNHNN, CDR2 SYGVQD (reference sequence). CDR3 size: 15 residues. The CDR3 reads CASSAVSSGLRTQYF. CDR3 in DNA: TGCGCCAGCAGTGCGGTGTCTAGCGGACTTAGGACCCAGTACTTC.

The rearrangement joins TRBV6-4 to TRBJ1-1, with D tentatively TRBD1 (5 bases). With 6 bases removed from V and 1 base from J, the gap between germline ends came to 9 bases. The length of the CDR3 is 13 residues. The germline gives CDR1 MRHNA, CDR2 SNTAGT. The CDR3 nucleotides are TGTGCCAGCAGCTCTGACAGGAACACTGAAGCTTTCTTT. Encoded protein: CASSSDRNTEAFF.

With regard to this clone: The sample has other DNA sequences that encode this CDR3 too. This chain connects TRBV19 to TRBJ2-7, with TRBD2 as a possible D gene (6 bases). CDR1 is LNHDA, CDR2 SQIVND, per germline (reference sequence). V dropped 3 bases and J dropped 4 bases, with 10 bases sitting between them. The CDR3 has 13 amino acids. The CDR3 bases are TGTGCCAGTAGTATTGGGCTAGCGTACGAGCAGTACTTC. Its protein is CASSIGLAYEQYF.

The V and J genes are TRBV19 and TRBJ2-7; the match to TRBD2 covers 8 bases. This CDR3 contains 14 residues. Per the germline V gene, CDR1 is LNHDA and CDR2 is SQIVND (reference sequence). V shed 5 bases and J 2 bases; nucleotides not matched to a gene: 5. In nucleotides, the CDR3 is TGTGCCAGTAGTGCTAGCGGGTGGACCTACGAGCAGTACTTC. Its translation is CASSASGWTYEQYF.

The chain carries TRBV9 and TRBJ2-1, with D perhaps matching TRBD2 (5 bases). The V end was cut by 1 base, the J end by 0 bases, with 8 bases between. The CDR3 consists of 15 residues. The germline CDR1 and CDR2 sequences are SGDLS and YYNGEE. As DNA, the CDR3 is TGTGCCAGCAGCGTATCCCGGGGCTCCTACAATGAGCAGTTCTTC. Its protein product is CASSVSRGSYNEQFF.

In this sample, this clone turned up a few times. The chain employs TRBV7-2 and TRBJ2-1; TRBD2 matches at 8 bases. The length of the CDR3 is 15 residues. Germline CDR1 reads SGHTA; CDR2 reads FQGNSA. V lost 5 bases to trimming and J lost 6 bases; unmatched junction nucleotides: 9. The CDR3 DNA reads as TGTGCCAGCAGCCCCGGACTAGCTAAAGGCAATGAGCAGTTCTTC. Translation: CASSPGLAKGNEQFF.